This T cell receptor (beta chain) was sequenced for a study of response to subunit inactivated influenza vaccine. CDR3 length: 16 amino acids. After removal of 6 bases from V and 2 bases from J, the junction contained 6 bases not matched to a gene. Germline assignment: CDR1 MDHEN and CDR2 SYDVKM. TCRdb reprocessed the RT-PCR reads via MiXCR and lists one record per CDR3 protein. The sample contains about 620,000 distinct CDR3 sequences, around 10% of which appear only once. Ten or more counts support this clonotype. The sample also formed part of further work on T cells expressing NK-cell markers. That paper notes: TCR beta cDNA was generated via 5'RACE template switching incorporating UMIs. Among eight sequenced donors, seven carried HCMV seropositivity while one was seronegative. Nothing established the HCMV specificity of expanded NKG2C+ T cell clones.

The source was PBMCs from blood, collected on the day of vaccination. The TCR was taken from a man aged 50-59 years who received an inactivated influenza vaccine. V usage is TRBV28 and J usage is TRBJ2-5, with 13 bases matching TRBD2. CDR3 amino acids: CASSPQLAGGQETQYF. CDR3 coding DNA: TGTGCCAGCAGCCCCCAACTAGCGGGAGGGCAAGAGACCCAGTACTTC.